The sequence of this TCR beta chain was determined in a study of control samples from healthy donors and cancer patients. This CDR3 is 15 amino acids long. The germline V and J ends were trimmed by 0 bases and 0 bases, with 5 bases remaining between them. CDR1 and CDR2 from the germline V gene are MNHEY and SVGAGI. This table comes from immunoSEQ multiplex PCR, and its TCRdb copy is limited to in-frame clones, with some not included. The data contain some 160,000 clones, approximately 96% of them singletons. The rearrangement joins TRBV6-5 to TRBJ1-4; the D is unclear. Sequencing used blood. The origin of this receptor is a woman in her thirties or forties in good health. This CDR3 reads CASSYSAATNEKLFF. In DNA form, the CDR3 reads TGTGCCAGCAGTTACTCGGCAGCAACTAATGAAAAACTGTTTTTT.